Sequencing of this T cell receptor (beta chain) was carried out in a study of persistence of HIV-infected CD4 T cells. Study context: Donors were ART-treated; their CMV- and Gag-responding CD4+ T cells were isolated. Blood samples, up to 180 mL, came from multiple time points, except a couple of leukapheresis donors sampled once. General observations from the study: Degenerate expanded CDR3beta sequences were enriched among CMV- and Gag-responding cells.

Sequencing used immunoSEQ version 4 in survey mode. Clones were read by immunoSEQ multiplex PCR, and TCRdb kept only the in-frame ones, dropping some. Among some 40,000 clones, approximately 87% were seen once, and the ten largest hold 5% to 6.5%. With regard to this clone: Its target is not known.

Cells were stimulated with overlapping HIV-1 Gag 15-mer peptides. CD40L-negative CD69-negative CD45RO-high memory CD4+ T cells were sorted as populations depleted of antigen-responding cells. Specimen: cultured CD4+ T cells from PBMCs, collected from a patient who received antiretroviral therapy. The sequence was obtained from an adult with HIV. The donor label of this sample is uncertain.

CDR3 DNA: TGTGCCACCAGCAGAGATAGGGGGAATTCACCCCTCCACTTT. Protein sequence: CATSRDRGNSPLHF. V is TRBV15 and J is TRBJ1-6, with D maybe TRBD1 (6 bases). CDR1 is LNHNV, CDR2 YYDKDF, per germline (reference sequence). V was shortened by 0 bases and J by 7 bases, with 7 bases between the two germline ends. The CDR3 has 14 residues.